These 5 T cell receptor beta chains were all obtained from the same sample, sequenced in a study of OX40 agonist ivuxolimab in advanced cancers. Using immunoSEQ multiplex PCR, the repertoire was profiled, and TCRdb retains in-frame clones only, with some absent. The sample lists 70,000 or so clones, roughly 90% seen once, with about 2.7% in the top ten. The input for sequencing was CD4+ or CD8+ T cells sorted from blood, taken in a trial of the OX40 agonist ivuxolimab. The receptors derive from an adult with an advanced solid tumor such as melanoma, head and neck, liver or kidney cancer.

The chain combines TRBV7-9 with TRBJ2-3; 10 bases agree with TRBD2. The CDR3 totals 15 residues. Germline V gene lookup returns CDR1 SEHNR and CDR2 FQNEAQ (reference sequence). V shed 1 base, J shed 6 bases, and the junction held 4 bases outside the gene matches. This CDR3 is CASSLGLAGADTQYF. The CDR3 nucleotides are TGTGCCAGCAGCTTAGGGCTAGCGGGAGCCGATACGCAGTATTTT. The entire variable domain, with the rest obtained from reference TRBV7-9 and TRBJ2-3, is as follows: DTGVSQNPRHKITKRGQNVTFRCDPISEHNRLYWYRQTLGQGPEFLTYFQNEAQLEKSRLLSDRFSAERPKGSFSTLEIQRTEQGDSAMYLCASSLGLAGADTQYFGPGTRLTVL.

V gene TRBV19 combines with J gene TRBJ2-5, with D possibly being TRBD2 (5 bases). In germline, CDR1 is LNHDA, CDR2 SQIVND (reference sequence). The CDR3 is 14 residues long. V was pared by 2 bases and J by 4 bases, with 11 bases between. In nucleotides, the CDR3 is TGTGCCAGTAGTATAATGGTGGGGAGAGAGACCCAGTACTTC. It encodes CASSIMVGRETQYF.

CDR3 nucleotides: TGTGCCAGCAGCCTCCCGGTGGGACAGGGACAGGAAAAACTGTTTTTT. This gives the protein CASSLPVGQGQEKLFF. This chain connects TRBV4-2 to TRBJ1-4, with 9 bases that match TRBD1. Germline CDR1 is LGHNA and CDR2 is YNFKEQ. The junction had 11 bases not matched to a gene; V was cut back by 4 bases and J by 8 bases. This CDR3 comprises 16 residues.

V usage is TRBV7-2 and J usage is TRBJ1-5; D perhaps matches TRBD1 (5 bases). The CDR3 totals 15 residues. V dropped 1 base and J dropped 4 bases, with 11 bases sitting between them. Per the germline V gene, CDR1 is SGHTA and CDR2 is FQGNSA. The CDR3: CASSLVGLRNQPQHF. Here the CDR3 DNA reads TGTGCCAGCAGCTTAGTGGGGCTTAGGAATCAGCCCCAGCATTTT. The variable domain in full, with the rest retrieved from reference TRBV7-2 and TRBJ1-5, is GAGVSQSPSNKVTEKGKDVELRCDPISGHTALYWYRQSLGQGLEFLIYFQGNSAPDKSGLPSDRFSAERTGGSVSTLTIQRTQQEDSAVYLCASSLVGLRNQPQHFGDGTRLSIL.

The chain is built from TRBV10-1 and TRBJ2-1; 9 bases agree with TRBD2. Trimming took 0 bases from V and 10 from J; bases not matched to a gene: 7. The CDR3 runs 15 residues. The germline V gene encodes CDR1 WNHNN and CDR2 SYGVQD (reference sequence). CDR3 nucleotide sequence: TGCGCCAGCAGTGAGTCGCGCGGGAGGGCCCGGGAGCAGTTCTTC. Residues: CASSESRGRAREQFF.